This TCR beta chain appears in the sequencing data of a study of follicular helper T cells after annual influenza vaccination. Study details: After each seasonal flu vaccination, blood came on days 0, 7 and 28.

The CDR3 runs 13 residues. Time point defined: 2014-2015 season, 7 days after vaccination. Excluded were substance abuse, HIV/AIDS, active cancer, immunomodulatory drugs and active illness. This clone came up a few times. Profiling relied on immunoSEQ multiplex PCR, and the TCRdb table lists in-frame clones only, not all of them. The sample includes roughly 9,000 clones, 83% seen only once; the top ten take around 0.31%. This chain uses TRBV21-1 with TRBJ1-2. TRBV21-1 is a pseudogene locus. The starting material was CXCR5- memory CD4+ T cells sorted from blood, obtained 7 days after influenza vaccination. This TCR derives from an adult who received the influenza vaccine. The CDR3 sequence is CASTPGPNYGYTF. The CDR3 DNA is TGTGCCAGCACCCCCGGGCCAAACTATGGCTACACCTTC.